These 7 T cell receptor beta chains were sequenced from one sample in a study of blood T cells in healthy people across ages. Primers used in a second PCR of about 7 to 12 cycles were a sample-barcoded 5' primer and a J-beta primer mix. TCRdb reprocessed the 5' RACE reads with MiXCR, giving one entry per CDR3 protein. The data show over 1.5 million distinct CDR3 sequences, roughly 52% seen once. Sequencing was done on a sample of blood. These TCRs come from a middle-aged woman in good health.

In this sample, this clonotype turned up a few times. The gene calls are TRBV5-1 and TRBJ1-2, with TRBD1 identical over 10 bases. Germline lookup yields CDR1 SGHRS and CDR2 YFSETQ. Germline trimming cut 3 bases from V and 2 bases from J; bases unmatched to any gene: 4. The CDR3 runs 15 residues. CDR3 nucleotides: TGCGCCAGCAGCTCCGGGACAGGGGAGAACTATGGCTACACCTTC. Translation: CASSSGTGENYGYTF.

The chain combines TRBV24-1 with TRBJ2-3; TRBD1 matches at 7 bases. Germline CDR1 KGHDR, CDR2 SFDVKD. The CDR3 extends over 15 amino acids. The V and J ends lost 6 bases and 3 bases, in that order; junction bases with no gene match: 8. The CDR3: CATSSQGDGTDTQYF. The CDR3 nucleotides are TGTGCCACCAGTTCCCAGGGGGATGGAACAGATACGCAGTATTTT.

This clonotype showed up just a few times. The gene calls are TRBV29-1 and TRBJ2-1; D is unclear. This CDR3 is 14 amino acids long. CDR1 and CDR2 (germline): SQVTM, ANQGSEA. V was cut by 6 bases and J by 0 bases, with 12 bases left in between. In nucleotides, the CDR3 is TGCAGCGTGGATGTTCCGAGCTCCTACAATGAGCAGTTCTTC. It yields the protein CSVDVPSSYNEQFF.

In its sample, this clonotype was seen a few times. The gene calls are TRBV5-1 and TRBJ2-5; D possibly uses TRBD1 or TRBD2 (5 bases each). Germline-derived CDR1 and CDR2 are SGHRS and YFSETQ. The V and J ends lost 0 bases and 8 bases respectively, with 14 bases between them. CDR3 length equals 14 residues. CDR3 coding DNA: TGCGCCAGCAGCTTGGCGGGACGGGGAATAACCCAGTACTTC. Amino acid sequence: CASSLAGRGITQYF. The complete variable domain, with remaining parts taken from reference TRBV5-1 and TRBJ2-5, reads KAGVTQTPRYLIKTRGQQVTLSCSPISGHRSVSWYQQTPGQGLQFLFEYFSETQRNKGNFPGRFSGRQFSNSRSEMNVSTLELGDSALYLCASSLAGRGITQYFGPGTRLLVL.

As to this clonotype: Relative to the germline gene, one junction end is altered; a read error may explain this. The V call is TRBV12-3 or TRBV12-4, the J call TRBJ2-4; tentatively, D is TRBD2 (7 bases). This CDR3 is 16 amino acids long. The CDR3 spells CASSLRGGTGENIRYF. Written as DNA, the CDR3 is TGTGCCAGCAGCCTTAGGGGGGGCACGGGGGAAAACATTCGGTACTTC.

In its sample, this clonotype was seen a few times. The CDR3 region is CASRGTSGDTQYF. For the CDR3, the DNA is TGTGCCAGCAGGGGGACTAGTGGCGATACGCAGTATTTT. The chain couples TRBV7-9 to TRBJ2-3; 8 positions match TRBD2. The trim removed 6 bases at V and 6 bases at J, leaving 5 bases unmatched. The CDR3 runs to 13 residues. The germline V gene encodes CDR1 SEHNR and CDR2 FQNEAQ (reference sequence).

The genes are TRBV21-1 and TRBJ2-3; TRBD2 was called by the table and not checked on the DNA. TRBV21-1 is noted as a pseudogene. The CDR3 totals 16 residues. The DNA for the CDR3 is TGTGCCAGCAGAAGACGTGGGCGGGGGGGCACAGATACGCAGTATTTT. Amino acids: CASRRRGRGGTDTQYF.